This T cell receptor beta chain is from a study of OX40 agonist ivuxolimab in advanced cancers. Study at large: Patients' therapy was ivuxolimab, an antibody that acts as an agonist of OX40 (CD134).

The CDR3 loop spans 15 amino acids. V was shortened by 1 base and J by 4 bases, with 13 bases between the two germline ends. Germline CDR1 is SEHNR and CDR2 is FQNEAQ (reference sequence). Autoimmune disease history or systemic immunosuppression disqualified patients. Profiled with immunoSEQ multiplex PCR; TCRdb holds only in-frame clones, not every one. The sample includes roughly 30,000 clones, nearly 90% seen only once; the top ten take about 53%. Sequencing was performed on CD4+ or CD8+ T cells sorted from blood, taken in a trial of the OX40 agonist ivuxolimab. The chain is built from TRBV7-9 and TRBJ2-5; the D gene could be TRBD1 or TRBD2 (6 bases each). This clonotype originated in an adult with an advanced solid tumor such as melanoma, head and neck, liver or kidney cancer. CDR3 loop: CASSLVGGLRETQYF. CDR3 DNA sequence: TGTGCCAGCAGCTTAGTAGGGGGGCTTCGAGAGACCCAGTACTTC. Together with reference TRBV7-9 and TRBJ2-5, the CDR3 gives the full variable domain: DTGVSQNPRHKITKRGQNVTFRCDPISEHNRLYWYRQTLGQGPEFLTYFQNEAQLEKSRLLSDRFSAERPKGSFSTLEIQRTEQGDSAMYLCASSLVGGLRETQYFGPGTRLLVL.